This T cell receptor (beta chain) came from a study of cytomegalovirus exposure and HLA in healthy donors. The study's findings and limits: In vitro data verified a few CMV-associated chains as specific for CMV antigens. HLA alleles showed associations with 16,951 TCR beta sequences in a later analysis, at a 0.05 false discovery rate.

To note about this clone: Its antigen is still unknown.

CDR1 is KGHSH, CDR2 LQKENI, per germline. V shed 5 bases and J shed 0 bases, with 8 bases lying between them. The CDR3 covers 14 residues. Healthy donors of bone marrow made up the group. The PCR contained 60 Vbeta and 13 Jbeta primers. Sequencing used immunoSEQ multiplex PCR; TCRdb keeps in-frame clones, though not all of them. Reported are around 50,000 clones; the ten largest clones contain roughly 17%. Sequences were obtained from PBMCs. This clonotype originated in a male donor in good health and CMV-seronegative. The chain carries TRBV18 and TRBJ1-3, with D tentatively TRBD1 (6 bases). CDR3 in amino acids: CASSSDSSGNTIYF. CDR3 coding DNA: TGTGCCAGCTCATCGGACAGCTCTGGAAACACCATATATTTT. Variable domain in full (rest from reference TRBV18 and TRBJ1-3): NAGVMQNPRHLVRRRGQEARLRCSPMKGHSHVYWYRQLPEEGLKFMVYLQKENIIDESGMPKERFSAEFPKEGPSILRIQQVVRGDSAAYFCASSSDSSGNTIYFGEGSWLTVV.